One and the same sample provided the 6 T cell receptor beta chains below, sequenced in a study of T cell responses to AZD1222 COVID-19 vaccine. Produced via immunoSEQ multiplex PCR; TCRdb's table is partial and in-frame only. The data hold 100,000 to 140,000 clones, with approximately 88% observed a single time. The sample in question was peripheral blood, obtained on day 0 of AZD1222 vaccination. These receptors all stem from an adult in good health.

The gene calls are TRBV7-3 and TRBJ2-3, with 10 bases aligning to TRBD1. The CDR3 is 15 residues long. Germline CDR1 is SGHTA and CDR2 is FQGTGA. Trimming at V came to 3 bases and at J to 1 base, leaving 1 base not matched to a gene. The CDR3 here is CASSFGTGGTDTQYF. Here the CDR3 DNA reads TGTGCCAGCAGCTTTGGGACAGGGGGCACAGATACGCAGTATTTT.

The CDR3 protein is CASKGQGAGGYTF. The CDR3 region has the DNA TGTGCCAGCAAGGGACAGGGGGCTGGTGGCTACACCTTC. The V call is TRBV9, the J call TRBJ1-2, with 12 positions matching TRBD1. The trim removed 6 bases at V and 7 bases at J, leaving 4 bases unmatched. The germline V gene encodes CDR1 SGDLS and CDR2 YYNGEE. The length of the CDR3 is 13 residues.

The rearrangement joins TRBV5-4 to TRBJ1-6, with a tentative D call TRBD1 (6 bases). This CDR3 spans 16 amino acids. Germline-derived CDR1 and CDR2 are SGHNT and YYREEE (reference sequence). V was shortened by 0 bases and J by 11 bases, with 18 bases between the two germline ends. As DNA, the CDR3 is TGTGCCAGCAGCTTGGGGGACATCCGGGGGAGGGCACCCCTCCACTTT. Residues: CASSLGDIRGRAPLHF.

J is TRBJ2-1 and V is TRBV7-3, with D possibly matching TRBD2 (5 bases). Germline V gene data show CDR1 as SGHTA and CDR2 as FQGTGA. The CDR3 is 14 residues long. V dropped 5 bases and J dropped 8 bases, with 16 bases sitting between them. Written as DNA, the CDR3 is TGTGCCAGCAGCCTAGGGAATATCGGGGATGAGCAGTTCTTC. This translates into CASSLGNIGDEQFF.

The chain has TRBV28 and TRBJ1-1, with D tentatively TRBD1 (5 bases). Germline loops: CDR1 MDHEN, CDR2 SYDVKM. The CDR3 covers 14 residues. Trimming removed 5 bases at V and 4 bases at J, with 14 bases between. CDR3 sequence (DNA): TGTGCCAGCAGTCCTGGGGGGTTTAGCACTGAAGCTTTCTTT. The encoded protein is CASSPGGFSTEAFF.

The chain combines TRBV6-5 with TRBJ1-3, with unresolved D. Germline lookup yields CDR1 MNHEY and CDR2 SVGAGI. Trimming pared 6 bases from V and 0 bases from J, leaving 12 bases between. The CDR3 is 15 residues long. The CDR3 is CASRMDLSSGNTIYF. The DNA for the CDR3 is TGTGCCAGCAGAATGGACTTGAGCTCTGGAAACACCATATATTTT.